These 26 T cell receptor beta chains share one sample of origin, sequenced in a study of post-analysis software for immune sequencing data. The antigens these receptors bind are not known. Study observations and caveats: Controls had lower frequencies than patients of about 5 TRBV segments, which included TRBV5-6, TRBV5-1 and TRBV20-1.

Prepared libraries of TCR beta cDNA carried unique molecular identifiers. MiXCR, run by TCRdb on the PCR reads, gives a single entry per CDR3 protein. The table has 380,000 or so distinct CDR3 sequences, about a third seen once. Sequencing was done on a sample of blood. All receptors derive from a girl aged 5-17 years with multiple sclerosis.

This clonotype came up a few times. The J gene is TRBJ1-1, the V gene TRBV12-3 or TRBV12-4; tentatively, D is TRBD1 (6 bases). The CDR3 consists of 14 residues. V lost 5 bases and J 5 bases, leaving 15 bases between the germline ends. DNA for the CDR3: TGTGCCAGCAGTGCAAGGGGGGGTGAGACTGAAGCTTTCTTT. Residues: CASSARGGETEAFF.

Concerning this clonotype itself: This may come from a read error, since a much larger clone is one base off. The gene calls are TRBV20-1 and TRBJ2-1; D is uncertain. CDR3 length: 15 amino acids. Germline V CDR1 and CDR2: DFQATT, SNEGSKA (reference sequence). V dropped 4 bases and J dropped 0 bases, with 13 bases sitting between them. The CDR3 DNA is TGCAGTGCTAATGAGGACCTTAGCTCCTACAATGAGCAGTTCTTC. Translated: CSANEDLSSYNEQFF.

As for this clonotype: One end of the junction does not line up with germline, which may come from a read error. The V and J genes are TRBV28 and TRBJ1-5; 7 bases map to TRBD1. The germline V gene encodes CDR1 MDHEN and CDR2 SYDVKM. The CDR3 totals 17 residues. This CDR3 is CASSGGLDRDSNRPQHF. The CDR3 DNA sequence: TGTGCCAGCAGTGGCGGGCTCGACAGGGATAGCAATCGGCCCCAGCATTTT.

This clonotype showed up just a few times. CDR3 loop: CASSYRPVSSYNSPLHF. In nucleotides, the CDR3 is TGTGCCAGCAGTTACCGGCCAGTAAGCTCCTATAATTCACCCCTCCACTTT. The chain joins TRBV6-7 to TRBJ1-6; D is unclear. TRBV6-7 is assigned to the ORF class and has an uncertain function. The CDR3 contains 17 residues. V was cut by 2 bases and J by 0 bases, with 11 bases left in between.

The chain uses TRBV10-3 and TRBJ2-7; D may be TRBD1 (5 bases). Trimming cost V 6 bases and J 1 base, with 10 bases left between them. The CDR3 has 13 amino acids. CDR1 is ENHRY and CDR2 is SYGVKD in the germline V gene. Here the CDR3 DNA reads TGTGCCATCAGATCGGACACGTCCTACGAGCAGTACTTC. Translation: CAIRSDTSYEQYF.

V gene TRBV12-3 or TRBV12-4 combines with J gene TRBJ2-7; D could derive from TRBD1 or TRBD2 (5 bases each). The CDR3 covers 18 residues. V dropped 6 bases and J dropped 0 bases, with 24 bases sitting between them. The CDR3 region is CASSDHPGRLINSYEQYF. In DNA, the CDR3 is TGTGCCAGCAGCGACCACCCGGGGCGCTTAATAAACTCCTACGAGCAGTACTTC.

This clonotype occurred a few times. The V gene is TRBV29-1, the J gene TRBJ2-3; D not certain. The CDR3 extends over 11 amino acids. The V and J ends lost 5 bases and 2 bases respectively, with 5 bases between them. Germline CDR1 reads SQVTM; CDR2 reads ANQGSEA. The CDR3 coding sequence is TGCAGCGTTTTGGCCACAGATACGCAGTATTTT. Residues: CSVLATDTQYF.

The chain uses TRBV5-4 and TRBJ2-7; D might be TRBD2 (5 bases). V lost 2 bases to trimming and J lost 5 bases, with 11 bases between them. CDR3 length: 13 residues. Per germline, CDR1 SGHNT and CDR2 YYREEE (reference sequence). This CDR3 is CASSFPGNNEQYF. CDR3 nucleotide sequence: TGTGCCAGCAGCTTCCCGGGGAACAACGAGCAGTACTTC.

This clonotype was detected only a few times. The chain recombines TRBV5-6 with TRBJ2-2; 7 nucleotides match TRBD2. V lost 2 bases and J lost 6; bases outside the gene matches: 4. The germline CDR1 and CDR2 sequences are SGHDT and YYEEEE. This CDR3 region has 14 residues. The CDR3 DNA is TGTGCCAGCAGCTTTAGACTAGCTCCCGGGGAGCTGTTTTTT. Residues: CASSFRLAPGELFF.

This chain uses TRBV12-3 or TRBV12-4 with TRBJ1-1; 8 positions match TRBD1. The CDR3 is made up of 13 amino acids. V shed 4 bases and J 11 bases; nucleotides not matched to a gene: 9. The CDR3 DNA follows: TGTGCCAGCAGTTCAAATCAGGGGGCTCGGGCTTTCTTT. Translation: CASSSNQGARAFF.

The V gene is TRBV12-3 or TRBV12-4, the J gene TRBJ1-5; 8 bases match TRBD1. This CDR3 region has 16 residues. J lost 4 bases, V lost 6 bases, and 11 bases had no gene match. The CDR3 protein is CASSFGAGTGNQPQHF. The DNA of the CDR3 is TGTGCCAGCAGCTTTGGAGCCGGGACAGGAAATCAGCCCCAGCATTTT.

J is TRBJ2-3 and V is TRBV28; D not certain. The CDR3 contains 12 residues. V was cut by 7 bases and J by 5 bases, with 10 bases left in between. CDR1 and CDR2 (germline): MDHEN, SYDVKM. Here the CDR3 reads CASNPVVDTQYF. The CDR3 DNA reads TGTGCCAGCAACCCTGTGGTAGATACGCAGTATTTT.

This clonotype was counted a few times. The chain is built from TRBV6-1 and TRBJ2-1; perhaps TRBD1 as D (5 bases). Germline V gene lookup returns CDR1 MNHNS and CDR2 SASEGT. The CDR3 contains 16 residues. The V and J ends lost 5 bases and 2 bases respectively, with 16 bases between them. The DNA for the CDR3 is TGTGCCAGCAGTCCTCTACGCACGGACACCTACAATGAGCAGTTCTTC. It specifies CASSPLRTDTYNEQFF.

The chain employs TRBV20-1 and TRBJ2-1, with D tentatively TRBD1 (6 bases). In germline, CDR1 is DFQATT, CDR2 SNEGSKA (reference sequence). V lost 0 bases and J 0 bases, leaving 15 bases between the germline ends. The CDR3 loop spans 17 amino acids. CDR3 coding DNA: TGCAGTGCTAGAGAACCGATACAGGGAAGCTCCTACAATGAGCAGTTCTTC. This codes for CSAREPIQGSSYNEQFF.

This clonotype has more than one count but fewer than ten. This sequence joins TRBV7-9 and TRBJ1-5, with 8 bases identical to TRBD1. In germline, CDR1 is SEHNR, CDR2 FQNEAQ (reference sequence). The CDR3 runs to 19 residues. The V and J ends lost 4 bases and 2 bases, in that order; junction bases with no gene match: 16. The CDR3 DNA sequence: TGTGCCAGCAGCTCCACCCGGACAGGGCTCCACAACCGCAATCAGCCCCAGCATTTT. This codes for CASSSTRTGLHNRNQPQHF.

DNA for the CDR3: TGCGCCAGCAGCACCCTAGCGGGGGACCGCACAGATACGCAGTATTTT. Its translation: CASSTLAGDRTDTQYF. The rearrangement uses TRBV5-1 and TRBJ2-3; 10 positions agree with TRBD2. The CDR3 length is 16 residues. Germline-derived CDR1 and CDR2 are SGHRS and YFSETQ. V lost 4 bases to trimming and J lost 1 base; unmatched junction nucleotides: 6.

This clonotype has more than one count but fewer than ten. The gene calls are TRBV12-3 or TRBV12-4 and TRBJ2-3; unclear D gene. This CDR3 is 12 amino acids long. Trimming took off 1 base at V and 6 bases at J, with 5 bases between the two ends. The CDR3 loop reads CASSLDVDTQYF. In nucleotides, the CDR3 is TGTGCCAGCAGTTTAGATGTGGATACGCAGTATTTT.

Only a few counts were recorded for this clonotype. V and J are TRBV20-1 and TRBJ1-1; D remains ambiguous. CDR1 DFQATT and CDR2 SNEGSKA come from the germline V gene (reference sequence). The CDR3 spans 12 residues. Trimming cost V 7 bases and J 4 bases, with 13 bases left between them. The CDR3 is CSVGREGTEAFF. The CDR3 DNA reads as TGCAGTGTGGGCCGCGAGGGCACTGAAGCTTTCTTT.

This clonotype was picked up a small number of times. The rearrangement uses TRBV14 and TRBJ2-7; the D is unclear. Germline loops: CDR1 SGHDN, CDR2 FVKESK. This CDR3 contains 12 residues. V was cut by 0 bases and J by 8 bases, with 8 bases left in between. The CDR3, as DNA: TGTGCCAGCAGCCAAGATCGGGTAAAGCAGTACTTC. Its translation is CASSQDRVKQYF. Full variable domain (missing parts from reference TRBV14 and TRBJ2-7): EAGVTQFPSHSVIEKGQTVTLRCDPISGHDNLYWYRRVMGKEIKFLLHFVKESKQDESGMPNNRFLAERTGGTYSTLKVQPAELEDSGVYFCASSQDRVKQYFGPGTRLTVT.

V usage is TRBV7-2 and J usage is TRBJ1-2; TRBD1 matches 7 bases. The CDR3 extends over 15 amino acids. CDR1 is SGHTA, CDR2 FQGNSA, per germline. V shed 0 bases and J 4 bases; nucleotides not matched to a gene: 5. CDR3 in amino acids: CASSLALDRSYGYTF. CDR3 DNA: TGTGCCAGCAGCTTAGCCTTGGACAGGTCCTATGGCTACACCTTC.

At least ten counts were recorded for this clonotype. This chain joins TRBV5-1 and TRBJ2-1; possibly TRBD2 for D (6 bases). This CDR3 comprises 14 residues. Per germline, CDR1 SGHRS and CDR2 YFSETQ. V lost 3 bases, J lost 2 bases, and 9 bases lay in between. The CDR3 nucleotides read TGCGCCAGCAGCTGGGGGGTAACCTACAATGAGCAGTTCTTC. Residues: CASSWGVTYNEQFF. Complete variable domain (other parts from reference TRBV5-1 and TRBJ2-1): KAGVTQTPRYLIKTRGQQVTLSCSPISGHRSVSWYQQTPGQGLQFLFEYFSETQRNKGNFPGRFSGRQFSNSRSEMNVSTLELGDSALYLCASSWGVTYNEQFFGPGTRLTVL.

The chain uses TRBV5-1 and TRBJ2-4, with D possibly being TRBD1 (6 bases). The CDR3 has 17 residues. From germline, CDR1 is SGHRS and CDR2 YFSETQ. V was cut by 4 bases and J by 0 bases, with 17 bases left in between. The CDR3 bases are TGCGCCAGCAGCCCCGATCGGGACAAGGAAGCCAAAAACATTCAGTACTTC. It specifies CASSPDRDKEAKNIQYF.

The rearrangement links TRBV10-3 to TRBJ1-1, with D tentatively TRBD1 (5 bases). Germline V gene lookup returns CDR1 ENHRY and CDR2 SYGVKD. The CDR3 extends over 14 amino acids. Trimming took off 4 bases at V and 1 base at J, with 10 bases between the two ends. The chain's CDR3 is CAISGGGKNTEAFF. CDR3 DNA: TGTGCCATCAGTGGGGGCGGGAAGAACACTGAAGCTTTCTTT.

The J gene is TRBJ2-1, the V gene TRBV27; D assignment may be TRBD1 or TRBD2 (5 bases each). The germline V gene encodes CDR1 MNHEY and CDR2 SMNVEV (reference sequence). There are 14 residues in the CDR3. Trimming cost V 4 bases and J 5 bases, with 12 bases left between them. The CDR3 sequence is CASSYSGPDNEQFF. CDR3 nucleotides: TGTGCCAGCAGTTACTCGGGACCCGACAATGAGCAGTTCTTC.

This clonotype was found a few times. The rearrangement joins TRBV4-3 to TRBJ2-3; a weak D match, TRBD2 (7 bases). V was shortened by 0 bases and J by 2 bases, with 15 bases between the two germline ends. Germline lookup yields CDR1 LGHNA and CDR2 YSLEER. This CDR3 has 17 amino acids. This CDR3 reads CASSQDPGGRDTDTQYF. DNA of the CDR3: TGCGCCAGCAGCCAAGATCCCGGGGGGCGTGACACAGATACGCAGTATTTT.

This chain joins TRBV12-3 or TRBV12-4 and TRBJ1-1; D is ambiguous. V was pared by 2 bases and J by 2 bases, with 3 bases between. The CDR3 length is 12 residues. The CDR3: CASSLPNTEAFF. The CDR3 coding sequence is TGTGCCAGCAGTTTACCCAACACTGAAGCTTTCTTT.